Following are 18 T cell receptor beta chains from one sample sequenced in a study of T cells after yellow fever vaccination. One entry per CDR3 protein results from TCRdb running MiXCR on the 5' RACE reads. The data hold about 510,000 distinct CDR3 sequences, with 20% to 25% observed a single time. The sample consisted of PBMCs, taken roughly 23 days after the first yellow fever vaccination. The receptors come from a man aged 18 to 30 who received the YFV17D yellow fever vaccine.

The V gene is TRBV11-3, the J gene TRBJ2-5; tentatively, D is TRBD1 or TRBD2 (5 bases each). V was cut by 5 bases and J by 3 bases, with 13 bases left in between. Germline V gives CDR1 SGHNT, CDR2 YENEEA. The CDR3 covers 14 residues. This chain's CDR3 is CASSNPGTEETQYF. The CDR3 nucleotides read TGTGCCAGCAGCAACCCCGGGACGGAAGAGACCCAGTACTTC.

The sample holds a few counts of this clonotype. The V call is TRBV6-5, the J call TRBJ1-1; D may be TRBD1 (5 bases). The ends were cut back, 4 bases at V and 0 bases at J, with 18 bases in the middle. Germline assignment: CDR1 MNHEY and CDR2 SVGAGI. CDR3 length equals 17 residues. CDR3 DNA sequence: TGTGCCAGCAGTTTCGTCACCCCCGGGACGGTGAACACTGAAGCTTTCTTT. Residues: CASSFVTPGTVNTEAFF.

This clonotype has a handful of counts. V and J are TRBV20-1 and TRBJ2-2; 9 bases agree with TRBD1. Germline-derived CDR1 and CDR2 are DFQATT and SNEGSKA (reference sequence). The trim removed 1 base at V and 6 bases at J, leaving 12 bases unmatched. The CDR3 extends over 17 amino acids. CDR3 DNA: TGCAGTGCTAGAGTCTCCCCGGGACAGGGTCTCTCCGGGGAGCTGTTTTTT. As protein: CSARVSPGQGLSGELFF.

The rearrangement links TRBV4-2 to TRBJ2-6; the D gene is possibly TRBD2 (7 bases). Germline-derived CDR1 and CDR2 are LGHNA and YNFKEQ. The V end was cut by 4 bases, the J end by 2 bases, with 18 bases between. This CDR3 has 18 amino acids. The CDR3 is CASSRSGGQTAGANVLTF. In DNA, the CDR3 is TGTGCCAGCAGCCGATCCGGGGGGCAGACGGCTGGGGCCAACGTCCTGACTTTC.

The chain recombines TRBV5-5 with TRBJ2-2; TRBD2 aligns across 8 bases. Germline V gives CDR1 SGHKS, CDR2 YYEKEE (reference sequence). The J segment lost 6 bases and the V segment lost 2 bases, leaving 6 bases of the junction unmatched. The CDR3 runs 15 residues. The CDR3 nucleotides are TGTGCCAGCAGCTTTATAGCGGGGCCCCCCGGGGAGCTGTTTTTT. The encoded protein is CASSFIAGPPGELFF.

The rearrangement joins TRBV4-1 to TRBJ1-4; D might be TRBD1 (6 bases). This CDR3 spans 17 amino acids. The V end lost 0 bases, the J end lost 0 bases, and 11 bases lay between the germline ends. Germline V lookup: CDR1 MGHRA, CDR2 YSYEKL. The CDR3 loop reads CASSQENRVTTNEKLFF. CDR3 bases: TGCGCCAGCAGCCAAGAGAACAGGGTAACAACTAATGAAAAACTGTTTTTT.

The chain combines TRBV2 with TRBJ2-7, with 10 positions matching TRBD1. Germline loops: CDR1 SNHLY, CDR2 FYNNEI. The V segment lost 11 bases and the J segment 0 bases; nucleotides outside the gene matches: 19. The CDR3 is 18 amino acids. CDR3 in amino acids: CAFSSDWTGGITSYEQYF. In DNA, the CDR3 is TGTGCCTTCAGTTCCGACTGGACAGGGGGTATCACCTCCTACGAGCAGTACTTC.

This chain connects TRBV7-8 to TRBJ2-1, with 8 bases fitting TRBD2. CDR3 length: 16 residues. Germline lookup yields CDR1 SGHVS and CDR2 FQNEAQ. With 6 bases clipped from V and 0 bases from J, the junction kept 7 bases outside the gene matches. This CDR3 is CASRGTSGSSYNEQFF. The CDR3 coding sequence is TGTGCCAGCAGAGGAACTAGCGGTAGCTCCTACAATGAGCAGTTCTTC.

This clonotype was seen a handful of times. This chain uses TRBV27 with TRBJ2-5; D is perhaps TRBD2 (5 bases). Trimming stripped 2 bases from V and 2 bases from J, with 9 bases between. The germline V gene has CDR1 MNHEY and CDR2 SMNVEV (reference sequence). The CDR3 extends over 14 amino acids. For the CDR3, the DNA is TGTGCCAGCAGTTTAATAGGACTGCAAGAGACCCAGTACTTC. Translating it yields CASSLIGLQETQYF.

This clonotype has ten or more counts. CDR3 residues: CASRGETSGVSETQYF. In nucleotides, the CDR3 is TGTGCCAGCAGGGGTGAGACTAGCGGGGTATCGGAGACCCAGTACTTC. The gene calls are TRBV12-3 or TRBV12-4 and TRBJ2-5, with TRBD2 matching 11 bases. The CDR3 extends over 16 amino acids. The J segment lost 5 bases and the V segment lost 6 bases, leaving 11 bases of the junction unmatched.

The genes are TRBV9 and TRBJ1-2; 10 nucleotides align to TRBD1. J gave up 3 bases and V 0 bases, and 8 bases lay outside the gene matches. Germline loops: CDR1 SGDLS, CDR2 YYNGEE. This CDR3 comprises 17 residues. The CDR3 bases are TGTGCCAGCAGCGTAGGGGTACGGGGACAGGGGCACTATGGCTACACCTTC. Encoded protein: CASSVGVRGQGHYGYTF.

This clonotype was recorded once. CDR3 region: CASRMGAFF. Written as DNA, the CDR3 is TGTGCCAGCAGAATGGGAGCTTTCTTT. The J gene is TRBJ1-1, the V gene TRBV6-4; D uncertain. The CDR3 runs to 9 residues. Germline loops: CDR1 MRHNA, CDR2 SNTAGT. V lost 6 bases to trimming and J lost 10 bases, with 6 bases between them.

The J gene is TRBJ2-1, the V gene TRBV6-1, with a tentative D call TRBD2 (5 bases). CDR3 size: 14 residues. Trimming stripped 6 bases from V and 7 bases from J, with 16 bases between. The germline V gene has CDR1 MNHNS and CDR2 SASEGT. The CDR3 DNA reads as TGTGCCAGCAGCGTGAGGGTTGGAGAGAATGAGCAGTTCTTC. It yields the protein CASSVRVGENEQFF.

This clonotype was seen a handful of times. The chain carries TRBV7-9 and TRBJ1-2, with a possible D match to TRBD1 (5 bases). The CDR3 runs to 13 residues. Germline values: CDR1 SEHNR, CDR2 FQNEAQ (reference sequence). Trimming took 5 bases from V and 8 from J, leaving 15 bases between them. Here the CDR3 DNA reads TGTGCCAGCAGCGTACCGGGAAACAGGGGCTACACCTTC. It translates to CASSVPGNRGYTF. Full variable domain (remainder filled in from reference TRBV7-9 and TRBJ1-2): DTGVSQNPRHKITKRGQNVTFRCDPISEHNRLYWYRQTLGQGPEFLTYFQNEAQLEKSRLLSDRFSAERPKGSFSTLEIQRTEQGDSAMYLCASSVPGNRGYTFGSGTRLTVV.

The sample holds one count of this clonotype. This rearrangement joins TRBV5-1 to TRBJ1-2; TRBD1 is a possible D gene (6 bases). CDR3 length equals 14 residues. The V end was cut by 6 bases, the J end by 4 bases, with 16 bases between. The germline CDR1 and CDR2 sequences are SGHRS and YFSETQ. The CDR3 here is CASNEGDQSYGYTF. The DNA for the CDR3 is TGCGCCAGCAACGAGGGGGATCAGAGCTATGGCTACACCTTC.

The chain uses TRBV12-3 or TRBV12-4 and TRBJ1-1; 12 bases agree with TRBD1. The CDR3 is 14 residues long. V shed 6 bases and J 7 bases; nucleotides not matched to a gene: 6. The CDR3 region is CASRGDRGRGEAFF. CDR3 sequence (DNA): TGTGCCAGCAGGGGGGACAGGGGGCGAGGTGAAGCTTTCTTT.

The CDR3: CSAMGARDRNTEAFF. The CDR3 nucleotides read TGCAGTGCTATGGGGGCGCGGGATCGGAACACTGAAGCTTTCTTT. The chain combines TRBV20-1 with TRBJ1-1, with a weak D call TRBD1 (6 bases). The ends were cut back, 4 bases at V and 1 base at J, with 16 bases in the middle. CDR3 length: 15 amino acids. CDR1 DFQATT and CDR2 SNEGSKA come from the germline V gene (reference sequence).

The chain joins TRBV7-2 to TRBJ2-3; 16 positions agree with TRBD2. The V and J ends lost 2 bases and 9 bases, in that order; junction bases with no gene match: 8. This CDR3 spans 17 amino acids. CDR1 and CDR2 (germline): SGHTA, FQGNSA. CDR3 in DNA: TGTGCCAGCAGCTTATTCGGGACTAGCGGGGGGGCAGGAACGCAGTATTTT. Encoded protein: CASSLFGTSGGAGTQYF.